This TCR beta chain is drawn from a study of response to subunit inactivated influenza vaccine. General study results and limits: Seasonal influenza vaccination, on each occasion, was suggested by the authors to recruit few new T cells.

The J segment lost 0 bases and the V segment lost 7 bases, leaving 4 bases of the junction unmatched. Germline V gives CDR1 SGHTA, CDR2 FQGNSA. This CDR3 is built from 16 residues. In its sample, this clonotype was seen many times. No antigen is known for it. TCRdb re-derived calls from the RT-PCR reads in MiXCR, one entry per CDR3 protein. The data hold around 470,000 distinct CDR3 sequences, with 6.5% to 8% observed a single time. This material consisted of PBMCs from blood, taken 23 to 25 months after vaccination. The TCR sequence derives from a man aged 45 to 70 who received an inactivated influenza vaccine. The rearrangement links TRBV7-2 to TRBJ2-3; 13 nucleotides align to TRBD2. Here the CDR3 reads CASNRLAGGSTDTQYF. CDR3 in DNA: TGTGCCAGCAACAGACTAGCGGGGGGAAGCACAGATACGCAGTATTTT.